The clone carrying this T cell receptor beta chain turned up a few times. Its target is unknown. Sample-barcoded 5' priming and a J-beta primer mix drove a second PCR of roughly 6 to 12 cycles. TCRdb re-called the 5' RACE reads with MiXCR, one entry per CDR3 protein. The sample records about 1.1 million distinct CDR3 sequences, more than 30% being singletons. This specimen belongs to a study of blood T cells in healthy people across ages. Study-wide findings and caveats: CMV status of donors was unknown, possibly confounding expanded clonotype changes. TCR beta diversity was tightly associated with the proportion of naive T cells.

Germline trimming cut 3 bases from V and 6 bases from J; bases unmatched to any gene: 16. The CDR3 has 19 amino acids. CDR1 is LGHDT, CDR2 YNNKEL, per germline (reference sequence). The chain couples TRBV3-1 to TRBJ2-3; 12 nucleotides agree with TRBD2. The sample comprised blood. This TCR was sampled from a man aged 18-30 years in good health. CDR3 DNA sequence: TGTGCCAGCAGCCAGCGGACAGGAGCCGGACTAGCGGGGTCTGATACGCAGTATTTT. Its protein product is CASSQRTGAGLAGSDTQYF.